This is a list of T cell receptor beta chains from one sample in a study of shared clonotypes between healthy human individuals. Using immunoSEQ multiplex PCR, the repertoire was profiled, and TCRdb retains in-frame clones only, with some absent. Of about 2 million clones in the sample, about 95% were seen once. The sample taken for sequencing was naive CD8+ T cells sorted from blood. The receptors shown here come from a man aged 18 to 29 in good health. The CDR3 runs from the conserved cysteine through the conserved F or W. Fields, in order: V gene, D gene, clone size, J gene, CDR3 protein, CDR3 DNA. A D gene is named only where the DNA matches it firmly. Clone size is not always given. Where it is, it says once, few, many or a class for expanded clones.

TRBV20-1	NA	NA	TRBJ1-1	CSARMTGEAFF	TGCAGTGCTAGGATGACAGGTGAAGCTTTCTTT
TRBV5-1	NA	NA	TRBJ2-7	CASSSGDGSGQYEQYF	TGCGCCAGCAGCTCTGGCGATGGGAGCGGGCAATACGAGCAGTACTTC
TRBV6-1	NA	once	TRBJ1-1	CASSNQGPEAFF	TGTGCCAGCAGTAATCAGGGCCCTGAAGCTTTCTTT
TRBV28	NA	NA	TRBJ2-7	CASSFFNGGGEQYF	TGTGCCAGCAGTTTTTTCAATGGGGGCGGCGAGCAGTACTTC
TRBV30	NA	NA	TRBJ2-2	CAWNGLQNTGELFF	TGTGCCTGGAATGGGCTGCAGAACACCGGGGAGCTGTTTTTT
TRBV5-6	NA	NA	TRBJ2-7	CASSHWTSYEQYF	TGTGCCAGCAGCCACTGGACCTCCTACGAGCAGTACTTC
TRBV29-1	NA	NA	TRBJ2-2	CSFFTGLTGELFF	TGCAGCTTTTTTACAGGGCTGACCGGGGAGCTGTTTTTT
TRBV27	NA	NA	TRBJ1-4	CASSTIGATNEKLFF	TGTGCCAGCAGTACCATCGGGGCAACTAATGAAAAACTGTTTTTT
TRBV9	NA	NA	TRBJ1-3	CASSRSVGAADSGNTIYF	TGTGCCAGCAGCCGTAGTGTTGGAGCGGCGGACTCTGGAAACACCATATATTTT
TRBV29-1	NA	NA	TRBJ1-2	CSVEDNKGGYTF	TGCAGCGTTGAAGATAATAAGGGCGGCTACACCTTC
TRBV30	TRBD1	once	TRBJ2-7	CAWSWGQRWEQYF	TGTGCCTGGAGTTGGGGACAGAGGTGGGAGCAGTACTTC
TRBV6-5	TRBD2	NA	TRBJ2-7	CASSFAGGGGEQYF	TGTGCCAGCAGTTTCGCGGGAGGCGGGGGGGAGCAGTACTTC
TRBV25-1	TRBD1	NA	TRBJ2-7	CASSEIGTVYEQYF	TGTGCCAGCAGTGAAATAGGGACAGTCTACGAGCAGTACTTC
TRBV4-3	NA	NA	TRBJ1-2	CASSRRLAEMGYGYTF	TGCGCCAGCAGCCGCAGGCTCGCGGAGATGGGATATGGCTACACCTTC
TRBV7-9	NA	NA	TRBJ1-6	CASSLEAENSYNSPLHF	TGTGCCAGCAGCTTAGAAGCGGAAAACTCCTATAATTCACCCCTCCACTTT
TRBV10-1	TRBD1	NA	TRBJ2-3	CASSDGTGGADTQYF	TGCGCCAGCAGTGACGGGACAGGGGGCGCGGATACGCAGTATTTT
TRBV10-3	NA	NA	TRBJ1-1	CAIRGADTNTEAFF	TGTGCCATCAGGGGGGCCGATACGAACACTGAAGCTTTCTTT
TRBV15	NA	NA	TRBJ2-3	CATSRDHTDTQYF	TGTGCCACCAGCAGAGACCACACAGATACGCAGTATTTT
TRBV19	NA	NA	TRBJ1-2	CASSMVDNYGYTF	TGTGCCAGTAGTATGGTTGATAACTATGGCTACACCTTC
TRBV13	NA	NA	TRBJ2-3	CASSPEGDATDTQYF	TGTGCCAGCAGCCCTGAGGGAGACGCTACAGATACGCAGTATTTT
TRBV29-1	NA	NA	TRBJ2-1	CSVEQGSDNEQFF	TGCAGCGTTGAACAGGGCAGTGACAATGAGCAGTTCTTC
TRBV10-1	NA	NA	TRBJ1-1	CASSDAGLNTEAFF	TGCGCCAGCAGTGATGCCGGGCTGAACACTGAAGCTTTCTTT
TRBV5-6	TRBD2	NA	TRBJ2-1	CASSNGLAGDSMIWNEQFF	TGTGCCAGCAGCAACGGACTAGCGGGAGACTCCATGATCTGGAATGAGCAGTTCTTC
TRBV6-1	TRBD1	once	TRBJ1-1	CASSDPGQGTEAFF	TGTGCCAGCAGTGATCCGGGACAGGGAACCGAAGCTTTCTTT
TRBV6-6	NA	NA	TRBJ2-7	CASSYSRTTGYEQYF	TGTGCCAGCAGTTACTCACGGACAACTGGCTACGAGCAGTACTTC
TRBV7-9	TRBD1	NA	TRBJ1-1	CASSSPTGLTEAFF	TGTGCCAGCAGCTCCCCGACAGGGCTCACCGAAGCTTTCTTT
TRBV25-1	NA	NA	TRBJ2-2	CASSERPTGELFF	TGTGCCAGCAGTGAACGGCCCACCGGGGAGCTGTTTTTT
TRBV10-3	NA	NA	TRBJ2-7	CAISESVYYLEQYF	TGTGCCATCAGTGAGTCAGTATACTATCTTGAGCAGTACTTC